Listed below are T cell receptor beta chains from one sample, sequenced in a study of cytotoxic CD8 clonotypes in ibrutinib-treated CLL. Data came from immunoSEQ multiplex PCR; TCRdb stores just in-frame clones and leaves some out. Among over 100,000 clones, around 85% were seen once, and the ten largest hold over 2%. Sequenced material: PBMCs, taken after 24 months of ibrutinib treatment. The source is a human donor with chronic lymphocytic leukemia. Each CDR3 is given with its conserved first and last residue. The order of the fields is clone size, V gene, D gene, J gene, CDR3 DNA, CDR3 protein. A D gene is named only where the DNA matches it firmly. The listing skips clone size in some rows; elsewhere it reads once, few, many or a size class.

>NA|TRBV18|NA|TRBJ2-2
TGTGCCAGCTCCCCTGCGGGGTCCACCGGGGAGCTGTTTTTT
CASSPAGSTGELFF
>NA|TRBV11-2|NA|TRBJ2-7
TGTGCCAGCAGCTTAAAGCAGAGTGGTGAGCAGTACTTC
CASSLKQSGEQYF
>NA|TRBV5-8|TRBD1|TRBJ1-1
TGTGCCAGCAGCATAACAGGGGATGAAGCTTTCTTT
CASSITGDEAFF
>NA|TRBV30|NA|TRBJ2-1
TGTGCCTGGAGTGTACGCTTGGGTAGCGCTGACAATGAGCAGTTCTTC
CAWSVRLGSADNEQFF
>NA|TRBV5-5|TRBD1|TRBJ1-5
TGTGCCAGCAGCCTGGGACAGGGGATCGCTCAGCCCCAGCATTTT
CASSLGQGIAQPQHF
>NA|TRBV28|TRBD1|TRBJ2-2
TGTGCCAGCACCCCGGGACAGGGAGGGATCGGGGAGCTGTTTTTT
CASTPGQGGIGELFF
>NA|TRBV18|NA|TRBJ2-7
TGTGCCAGCTCACCACGGTCAGGGGCCACCTACGAGCAGTACTTC
CASSPRSGATYEQYF
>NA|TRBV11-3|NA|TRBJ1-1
TGTGCCAGCAGCTTCGGGCAGCCAGAGAAGAGGACTGAAGCTTTCTTT
CASSFGQPEKRTEAFF
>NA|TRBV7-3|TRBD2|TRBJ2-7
TGTGCCAGCAGTTTAGGGGTAGCGGGACCCTACGAGCAGTACTTC
CASSLGVAGPYEQYF
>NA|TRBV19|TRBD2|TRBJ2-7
TGTGCCAGTAGTATAGTACTAGCGGGGCCAACTAACTACGAGCAGTACTTC
CASSIVLAGPTNYEQYF
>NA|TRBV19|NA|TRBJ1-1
TGTGCCAGTAGTATTCCACAGAGGAACACTGAAGCTTTCTTT
CASSIPQRNTEAFF
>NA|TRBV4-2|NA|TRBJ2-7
TGTGCCAGCAGCCAAGATCGGCGGGGATTGACCTCCGAGCAGTACTTC
CASSQDRRGLTSEQYF
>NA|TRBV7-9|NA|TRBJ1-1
TGTGCCAGCAGCCAAAAGGGGAACACTGAAGCTTTCTTT
CASSQKGNTEAFF
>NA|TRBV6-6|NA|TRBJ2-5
TGTGCCAGCAGACAGGGTAGCCAAGAGACCCAGTACTTC
CASRQGSQETQYF
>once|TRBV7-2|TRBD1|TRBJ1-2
TGTGCCAGCAGCACCCACAGGGGGCGCCAGTCGGGCTACACCTTC
CASSTHRGRQSGYTF
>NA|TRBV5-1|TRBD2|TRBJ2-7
TGCGCCAGCAGCTCCTCGCTAGCGGGGAACTACGAGCAGTACTTC
CASSSSLAGNYEQYF
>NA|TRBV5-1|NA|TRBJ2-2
TGCGCCAGCAGGAAAGACTCCGAAGGAACCGGGGAGCTGTTTTTT
CASRKDSEGTGELFF
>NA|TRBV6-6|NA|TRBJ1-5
TGTGCCAGCAGTACACGCGATAGCAATCAGCCCCAGCATTTT
CASSTRDSNQPQHF
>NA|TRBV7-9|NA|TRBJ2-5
TGTGCCAGCAGCTTAGGTGGAGGGGACGGGACCCAGTACTTC
CASSLGGGDGTQYF
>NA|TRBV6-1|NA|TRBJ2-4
TGTGCCAGCAGTGACTTGGGGACAACCAAAAACATTCAGTACTTC
CASSDLGTTKNIQYF
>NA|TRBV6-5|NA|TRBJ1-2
TGTGCCAGCAGTTACAATGGACAGCTAAACTATGGCTACACCTTC
CASSYNGQLNYGYTF
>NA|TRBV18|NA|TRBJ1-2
TGTGCCAGCTCACCCCAACAGCCTTCCTACGCTAACTATGGCTACACCTTC
CASSPQQPSYANYGYTF